The 3 T cell receptor beta chains listed next were all sequenced from one sample in a study of T cells after yellow fever vaccination. MiXCR was run by TCRdb on the 5' RACE reads, yielding one entry per CDR3 protein. The sample includes fewer than 450,000 distinct CDR3 sequences, approximately 8% seen only once; the top ten take 17%. Sequenced material: PBMCs, taken around 45 days after the first yellow fever vaccination. These receptors were obtained from a man in his late teens or twenties who received the YFV17D yellow fever vaccine.

V is TRBV6-5 and J is TRBJ2-5; tentatively, D is TRBD1 (6 bases). This CDR3 is built from 17 residues. Germline lookup yields CDR1 MNHEY and CDR2 SVGAGI. The ends were cut back, 2 bases at V and 5 bases at J, with 21 bases in the middle. CDR3 nucleotides: TGTGCCAGCAGTTACCCGGCAGGGGACCACTTCAGGGAGACCCAGTACTTC. Its translation: CASSYPAGDHFRETQYF.

This chain connects TRBV6-2 or TRBV6-3 to TRBJ1-5; D unresolved. The germline gives CDR1 MNHEY, CDR2 SVGEGT. Trimming took off 6 bases at V and 4 bases at J, with 10 bases between the two ends. The CDR3 has 13 amino acids. CDR3 sequence (DNA): TGTGCCAGCAGCCCAGGCGCTAATCAGCCCCAGCATTTT. Translating it yields CASSPGANQPQHF.

The chain couples TRBV7-6 to TRBJ2-5; 9 nucleotides match TRBD2. With 0 bases clipped from V and 1 base from J, the junction kept 3 bases outside the gene matches. Germline CDR1 and CDR2: SGHVS and FNYEAQ. CDR3 length: 16 amino acids. CDR3 in amino acids: CASSLAPSGAQETQYF. The CDR3 coding sequence is TGTGCCAGCAGCTTAGCTCCTAGCGGGGCCCAAGAGACCCAGTACTTC.